This record looks at one TCR beta chain sequence and its context. RNA totalling about 0.45 to 1 ug underwent reverse transcription with random hexamers. immunoSEQ multiplex PCR amplified TCR beta CDR3 across 54 Vbeta, 13 Jbeta. Each CDR3 protein gets one entry after TCRdb re-called the immunoSEQ multiplex PCR reads with MiXCR. There are 150,000 to 200,000 distinct CDR3 sequences in the sample; roughly 94% occur only once, and roughly 0.1% lies in the top ten. This sample was included in a study of CD8 T cells in Susac syndrome. Trimming took 3 bases from V and 8 from J, leaving 19 bases between them. The CDR3 consists of 16 residues. CDR1 is MGHRA and CDR2 is YSYEKL in the germline V gene. TCR beta sequences were obtained from blood CD8+ and CD4+ T cells. Isolation of CD8+ and CD4+ T cells was performed negatively, whereas enrichment of TEMRA cells was done by FACS.

The TCR comes from a human donor with multiple sclerosis. The chain joins TRBV4-1 to TRBJ1-4, with a tentative D call TRBD1 (5 bases). Sequencing used CD4+ T cells from PBMCs. The CDR3 bases are TGCGCCAGCAGCCATTACGGGACCCATAGAGGGGAAAAACTGTTTTTT. Its translation: CASSHYGTHRGEKLFF.